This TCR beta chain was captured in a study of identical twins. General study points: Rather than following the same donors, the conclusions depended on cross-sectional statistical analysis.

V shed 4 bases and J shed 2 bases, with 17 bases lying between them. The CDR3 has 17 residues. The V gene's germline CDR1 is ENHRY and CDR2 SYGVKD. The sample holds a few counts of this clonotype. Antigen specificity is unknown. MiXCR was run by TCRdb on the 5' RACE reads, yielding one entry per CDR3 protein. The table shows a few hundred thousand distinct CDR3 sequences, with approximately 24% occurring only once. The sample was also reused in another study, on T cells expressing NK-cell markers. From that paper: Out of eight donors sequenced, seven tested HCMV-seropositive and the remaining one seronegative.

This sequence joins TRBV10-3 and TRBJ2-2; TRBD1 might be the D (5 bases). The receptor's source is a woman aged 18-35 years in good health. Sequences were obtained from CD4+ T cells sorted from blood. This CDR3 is CAISASGQLQNTGELFF. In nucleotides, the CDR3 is TGTGCCATCAGTGCCTCAGGGCAGCTTCAAAACACCGGGGAGCTGTTTTTT.